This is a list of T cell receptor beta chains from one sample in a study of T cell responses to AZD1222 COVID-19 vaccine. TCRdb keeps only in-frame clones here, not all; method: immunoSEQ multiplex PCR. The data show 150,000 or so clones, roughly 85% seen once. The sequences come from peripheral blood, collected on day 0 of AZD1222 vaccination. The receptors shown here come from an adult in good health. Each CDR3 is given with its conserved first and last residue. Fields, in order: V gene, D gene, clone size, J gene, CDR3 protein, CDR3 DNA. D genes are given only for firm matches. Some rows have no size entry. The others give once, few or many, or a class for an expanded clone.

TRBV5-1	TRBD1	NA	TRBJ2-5	CASSLGTGETQYF	TGCGCCAGCAGCTTGGGGACAGGGGAGACCCAGTACTTC
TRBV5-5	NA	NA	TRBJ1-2	CASSFWGGDGYTF	TGTGCCAGCAGCTTTTGGGGTGGGGATGGCTACACCTTC
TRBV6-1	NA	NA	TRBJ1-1	CASSEQVSVNTEAFF	TGTGCCAGCAGTGAGCAGGTTTCGGTGAACACTGAAGCTTTCTTT
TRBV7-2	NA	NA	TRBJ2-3	CASSIDRAGLPTDTQYF	TGTGCCAGCAGCATCGACAGGGCCGGACTACCCACAGATACGCAGTATTTT
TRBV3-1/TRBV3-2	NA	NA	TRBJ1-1	CASSPGRRNTEAFF	TGTGCCAGCAGCCCCGGCCGGAGAAACACTGAAGCTTTCTTT
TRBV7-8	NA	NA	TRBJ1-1	CASSPVARGAFF	TGTGCCAGCAGCCCCGTGGCACGGGGAGCTTTCTTT
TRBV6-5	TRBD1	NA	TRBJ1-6	CASIRDRGWDSPLHF	TGTGCCAGCATTAGGGACAGGGGTTGGGATTCACCCCTCCACTTT
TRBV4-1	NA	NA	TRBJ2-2	CASSPRGGFRGGELFF	TGCGCCAGCAGCCCGAGGGGCGGCTTCCGGGGCGGGGAGCTGTTTTTT
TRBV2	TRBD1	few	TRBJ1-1	CASSADRSYPEAFF	TGTGCCAGCAGTGCGGACAGGAGTTACCCTGAAGCTTTCTTT
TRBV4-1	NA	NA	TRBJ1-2	CASSQDPQRSGYTF	TGCGCCAGCAGCCAAGATCCCCAACGGAGTGGCTACACCTTC
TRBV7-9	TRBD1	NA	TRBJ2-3	CASSPRTGFTDTQYF	TGTGCCAGCAGCCCCCGGACAGGGTTCACAGATACGCAGTATTTT
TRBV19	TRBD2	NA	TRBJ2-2	CASSPGGLAGDITGELFF	TGTGCCAGTAGCCCAGGGGGACTAGCGGGGGATATCACCGGGGAGCTGTTTTTT
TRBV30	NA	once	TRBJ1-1	CAWTEELNTEAFF	TGTGCCTGGACTGAGGAGTTGAACACTGAAGCTTTCTTT
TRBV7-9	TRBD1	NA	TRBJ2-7	CASSLFGQGANGSTYEQYF	TGTGCCAGCAGCTTATTTGGACAGGGGGCGAACGGGTCAACCTACGAGCAGTACTTC
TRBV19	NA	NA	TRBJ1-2	CASKGGILFTNYGYTF	TGTGCCAGTAAGGGGGGCATCCTCTTCACTAACTATGGCTACACCTTC
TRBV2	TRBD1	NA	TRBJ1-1	CAGRGEAEAFF	TGTGCCGGCAGGGGGGAAGCTGAAGCTTTCTTT
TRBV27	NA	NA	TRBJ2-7	CASSVRGYEQYF	TGTGCCAGCAGTGTGAGGGGTTACGAGCAGTACTTC
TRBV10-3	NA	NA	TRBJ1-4	CAISEGLVNEKLFF	TGTGCCATCAGTGAGGGGTTGGTCAATGAAAAACTGTTTTTT
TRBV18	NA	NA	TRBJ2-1	CASSGDRDSYNEQFF	TGTGCCAGCTCTGGAGACCGGGACTCCTACAATGAGCAGTTCTTC
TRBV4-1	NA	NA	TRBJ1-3	CASSQAGYLAGNTIYF	TGCGCCAGCAGCCAGGCAGGGTACCTCGCTGGAAACACCATATATTTT
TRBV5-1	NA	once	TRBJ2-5	CASSSQLAAGGQETQYF	TGCGCCAGCAGCAGCCAACTAGCGGCAGGGGGGCAAGAGACCCAGTACTTC
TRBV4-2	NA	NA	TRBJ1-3	CASSQDEGRDHNF	TGTGCCAGCAGCCAAGATGAGGGCCGTGACCATAATTTT
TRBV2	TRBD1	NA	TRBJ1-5	CASSEDRVGNQPQHF	TGTGCCAGCAGCGAAGACAGGGTGGGCAATCAGCCCCAGCATTTT
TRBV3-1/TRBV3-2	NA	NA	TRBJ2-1	CASSRLAGNEQFF	TGTGCCAGCAGCCGGCTAGCTGGTAATGAGCAGTTCTTC
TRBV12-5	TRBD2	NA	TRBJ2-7	CASGSGVSGVSDEQYF	TGTGCTAGTGGTAGCGGGGTTAGCGGGGTGAGCGACGAGCAGTACTTC
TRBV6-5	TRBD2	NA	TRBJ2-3	CASSYGGGWADTQYF	TGTGCCAGCAGTTACGGGGGGGGATGGGCAGATACGCAGTATTTT
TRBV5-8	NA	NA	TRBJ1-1	CASSLAGGRENTEAFF	TGTGCCAGCAGCTTGGCCGGAGGCAGGGAGAACACTGAAGCTTTCTTT
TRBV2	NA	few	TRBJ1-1	CASLVATRGATTEAFF	TGTGCCAGCCTAGTTGCCACCAGAGGGGCGACCACTGAAGCTTTCTTT
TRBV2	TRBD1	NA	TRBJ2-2	CASKDRGAGELFF	TGTGCCAGCAAGGACAGGGGGGCCGGGGAGCTGTTTTTT
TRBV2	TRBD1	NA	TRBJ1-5	CASGGTGGNQPQHF	TGTGCCAGTGGCGGGACAGGGGGAAATCAGCCCCAGCATTTT
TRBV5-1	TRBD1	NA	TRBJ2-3	CASIFRGRESTDTQYF	TGCGCCAGCATCTTCAGGGGGCGCGAAAGCACAGATACGCAGTATTTT
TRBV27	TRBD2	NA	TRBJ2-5	CASRASGGEQETQYF	TGTGCCAGCAGGGCTAGCGGGGGGGAACAAGAGACCCAGTACTTC
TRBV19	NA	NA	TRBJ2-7	CASSIGDGYEQYF	TGTGCCAGTAGTATAGGGGACGGTTACGAGCAGTACTTC
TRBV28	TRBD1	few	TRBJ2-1	CASRTGTGSHNEQFF	TGTGCCAGCAGAACCGGGACAGGTTCCCACAATGAGCAGTTCTTC
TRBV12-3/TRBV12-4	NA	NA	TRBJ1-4	CASSSPYNEKLFF	TGTGCCAGCAGTTCGCCCTATAATGAAAAACTGTTTTTT
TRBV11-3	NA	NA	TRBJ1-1	CAGSLQAGTEAFF	TGTGCCGGCAGCTTACAAGCCGGTACTGAAGCTTTCTTT
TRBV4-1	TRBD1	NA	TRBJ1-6	CASSQDPLTGKNSPLHF	TGCGCCAGCAGCCAAGATCCCTTGACAGGGAAAAATTCACCCCTCCACTTT
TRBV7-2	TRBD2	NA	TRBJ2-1	CASSLLPTSGGFNEQFF	TGTGCCAGCAGCTTACTCCCGACTAGCGGGGGGTTCAATGAGCAGTTCTTC
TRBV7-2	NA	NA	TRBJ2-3	CASSAGVGANPTDTQYF	TGTGCCAGCAGCGCCGGGGTGGGGGCCAACCCCACAGATACGCAGTATTTT
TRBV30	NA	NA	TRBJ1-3	CAWSVQDTIYF	TGTGCCTGGAGTGTACAGGACACCATATATTTT
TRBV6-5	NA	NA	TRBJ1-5	CASSTRPSDGRPQHF	TGTGCCAGCAGTACCCGGCCCTCGGATGGACGGCCCCAGCATTTT
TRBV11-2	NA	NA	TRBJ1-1	CASTLTGNTEAFF	TGTGCCAGCACCCTTACAGGGAACACTGAAGCTTTCTTT
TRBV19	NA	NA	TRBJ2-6	CASSKAWGANVLTF	TGTGCCAGTAGTAAAGCCTGGGGGGCCAACGTCCTGACTTTC
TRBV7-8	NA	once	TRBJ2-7	CASSLFENSYEQYF	TGTGCCAGCAGCTTATTCGAAAACTCCTACGAGCAGTACTTC
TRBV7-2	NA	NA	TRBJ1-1	CASSWSTDPPEAFF	TGTGCCAGCAGCTGGTCGACAGATCCCCCTGAAGCTTTCTTT
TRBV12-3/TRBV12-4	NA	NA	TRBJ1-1	CASSFPGGEAFF	TGTGCCAGCAGTTTCCCCGGGGGTGAAGCTTTCTTT
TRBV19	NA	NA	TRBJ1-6	CASSILDPLPALHF	TGTGCCAGTAGTATACTGGACCCACTCCCCGCCCTCCACTTT
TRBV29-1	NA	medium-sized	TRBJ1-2	CSVGASYGYTF	TGCAGCGTCGGGGCTTCCTATGGCTACACCTTC
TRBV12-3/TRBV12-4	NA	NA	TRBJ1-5	CASSPTGWAQHF	TGTGCCAGCAGTCCCACGGGATGGGCCCAGCATTTT
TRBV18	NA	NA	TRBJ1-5	CASSPAGGTQPQHF	TGTGCCAGCTCACCTGCGGGAGGCACCCAGCCCCAGCATTTT
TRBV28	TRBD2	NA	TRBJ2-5	CASSSHWAGGPRETQYF	TGTGCCAGCAGCAGTCACTGGGCGGGGGGGCCGCGAGAGACCCAGTACTTC
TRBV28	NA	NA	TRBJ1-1	CASSLSKIGGHTEAFF	TGTGCCAGCAGTTTATCGAAGATAGGAGGACACACTGAAGCTTTCTTT